A single sample is the source of the 5 T cell receptor beta chains below, sequenced in a study of T cell repertoires in cytomegalovirus infection. TCRdb analysed the reads with MiXCR anew, one entry per CDR3 protein. The profile covers about 340,000 distinct CDR3 sequences, with 29% appearing a single time and roughly 20% taken by the ten largest. These receptors have no known antigen. The sequencing used cultured PBMCs, collected from culture after CMV antigen stimulation. These receptors were obtained from a human donor in good health (CMV status not recorded). Some clones in this sample may be carry-over from other donors' samples.

This chain connects TRBV6-5 to TRBJ1-5; D call uncertain. Germline-derived CDR1 and CDR2 are MNHEY and SVGAGI. Trimming pared 5 bases from V and 4 bases from J, leaving 12 bases between. CDR3 length: 14 residues. Written as DNA, the CDR3 is TGTGCCAGCAGTGACGTGGGTCCTAATCAGCCCCAGCATTTT. Translated: CASSDVGPNQPQHF.

V is TRBV19 and J is TRBJ1-2; no firm D call. V was clipped by 5 bases and J by 1 base, with 11 bases between them. CDR1 LNHDA and CDR2 SQIVND come from the germline V gene (reference sequence). The CDR3 contains 14 residues. CDR3 sequence (DNA): TGTGCCAGTAGTCCCCAGACCGGTAACTATGGCTACACCTTC. This gives the protein CASSPQTGNYGYTF.

J is TRBJ2-1 and V is TRBV28; 11 nucleotides agree with TRBD2. Germline CDR1 reads MDHEN; CDR2 reads SYDVKM. J gave up 0 bases and V 4 bases, and 5 bases lay outside the gene matches. The CDR3 is 17 amino acids. The CDR3 coding sequence is TGTGCCAGCAGTTGGGGACTAGCGGAAAGCTCCTACAATGAGCAGTTCTTC. Translating gives CASSWGLAESSYNEQFF. The entire variable domain, with the rest obtained from reference TRBV28 and TRBJ2-1, is as follows: DVKVTQSSRYLVKRTGEKVFLECVQDMDHENMFWYRQDPGLGLRLIYFSYDVKMKEKGDIPEGYSVSREKKERFSLILESASTNQTSMYLCASSWGLAESSYNEQFFGPGTRLTVL.

The chain couples TRBV12-3 or TRBV12-4 to TRBJ2-2, with 9 bases lining up with TRBD2. Trimming took 3 bases from V and 6 from J; bases not matched to a gene: 5. The CDR3 loop spans 15 amino acids. In DNA form, the CDR3 reads TGTGCCAGCAGTTTTACTAGCGGGCCAGCCGGGGAGCTGTTTTTT. Translating gives CASSFTSGPAGELFF.

The genes are TRBV4-1 and TRBJ2-1; D unresolved. The CDR3 is 13 residues long. Trimming took off 5 bases at V and 1 base at J, with 6 bases between the two ends. Per germline, CDR1 MGHRA and CDR2 YSYEKL. The CDR3 coding sequence is TGCGCCAGCAGCTGGGTTTCCTACAATGAGCAGTTCTTC. It encodes CASSWVSYNEQFF.